The rows below give T cell receptor beta chains drawn from one sample of a study of Ad26.COV2.S vaccination and SARS-CoV-2 variants. Assay used: immunoSEQ multiplex PCR; TCRdb lists only in-frame clones, some missing. The profile covers around 350,000 clones, with more than 75% appearing a single time and 2.5% to 3.5% taken by the ten largest. Specimen: peripheral blood, collected in a trial of Ad26.COV2.S vaccine versus placebo. These receptors were taken from a person aged 18 to 59 who received the Ad26.COV2.S COVID-19 vaccine or a placebo. Both conserved end residues are part of each CDR3. A D gene is named only where the DNA matches it firmly. Clone size appears in some rows only: once, few, many, or a class for an expanded clone.

>TRBV14|-|TRBJ2-5|-
CASSYGLLETQYF
TGTGCCAGCAGCTACGGACTTTTGGAGACCCAGTACTTC
>TRBV18|-|TRBJ1-1|-
CASSPENTEAFF
TGTGCCAGCTCACCAGAAAACACTGAAGCTTTCTTT
>TRBV7-9|-|TRBJ1-5|-
CASSLGTPGPQHF
TGTGCCAGCAGCTTGGGGACTCCTGGGCCCCAGCATTTT
>TRBV4-1|-|TRBJ2-2|-
CASGQLYTGELFF
TGCGCCTCGGGACAACTATACACCGGGGAGCTGTTTTTT
>TRBV6-6|-|TRBJ1-3|TRBD1
CASNPTGAGGNTIYF
TGTGCCAGCAACCCGACAGGGGCTGGTGGAAACACCATATATTTT
>TRBV28|-|TRBJ2-5|-
CASRGWELGETQYF
TGTGCCAGCAGGGGATGGGAATTAGGAGAGACCCAGTACTTC
>TRBV19|-|TRBJ1-2|-
CATKGQLSYGYTF
TGTGCCACTAAAGGACAGCTAAGCTATGGCTACACCTTC
>TRBV7-2|-|TRBJ1-3|TRBD1
CASSTRTGSPSGNTIYF
TGTGCCAGCAGCACCCGGACAGGCAGCCCCTCTGGAAACACCATATATTTT
>TRBV25-1|-|TRBJ2-1|-
CASRELGPLHNEQFF
TGTGCCAGCAGGGAACTAGGGCCCTTACACAATGAGCAGTTCTTC
>TRBV11-2|-|TRBJ2-5|-
CASSLAKETQYF
TGTGCCAGCAGCTTGGCGAAAGAGACCCAGTACTTC
>TRBV19|-|TRBJ1-5|-
CASSLMDYNQPQHF
TGTGCCAGTAGTCTCATGGATTACAATCAGCCCCAGCATTTT
>TRBV12-3/TRBV12-4|-|TRBJ2-7|-
CASSHAGDLALF
TGTGCCAGCAGTCACGCAGGGGACCTAGCGCTTTTC
>TRBV9|-|TRBJ1-3|-
CASSVDVLLTEAGNTIYF
TGTGCCAGCAGCGTAGACGTCCTTTTGACAGAGGCTGGAAACACCATATATTTT
>TRBV4-1|once|TRBJ2-7|-
CASSQGPDTLYEQYF
TGCGCCAGCAGCCAAGGCCCAGATACCCTCTACGAGCAGTACTTC
>TRBV11-3|-|TRBJ2-3|TRBD2
CASSLGAGGSTDTQYF
TGTGCCAGCAGCTTAGGCGCGGGAGGGAGCACAGATACGCAGTATTTT
>TRBV18|-|TRBJ2-3|-
CASSFSTDTQYF
TGTGCCAGCTCATTCTCCACAGATACGCAGTATTTT
>TRBV24-1|-|TRBJ2-1|TRBD1
CATSDQDRARGNEQFF
TGTGCCACCAGTGATCAGGACAGGGCGAGGGGTAATGAGCAGTTCTTC
>TRBV7-2|-|TRBJ2-7|TRBD1
CASSRDRIPSEQYF
TGTGCCAGCAGTCGGGACAGAATACCGTCCGAGCAGTACTTC
>TRBV7-9|-|TRBJ2-2|-
CASSLRIVGTGELFF
TGTGCCAGCAGCTTAAGGATTGTCGGCACCGGGGAGCTGTTTTTT
>TRBV3-1/TRBV3-2|-|TRBJ2-3|-
CASSQRVRGRAGSTDTQYF
TGTGCCAGCAGCCAACGGGTGAGGGGAAGGGCAGGAAGCACAGATACGCAGTATTTT
>TRBV14|-|TRBJ2-1|TRBD2
CASSRTSGGSGLAQFF
TGTGCCAGCAGCCGAACTAGCGGGGGGTCCGGGTTGGCGCAGTTCTTC
>TRBV2|-|TRBJ1-5|-
CASSDPRQGNQPQHF
TGTGCCAGCAGTGACCCCCGACAGGGCAATCAGCCCCAGCATTTT
>TRBV19|-|TRBJ1-4|-
CASSTTGPGGEKLFF
TGTGCCAGTAGTACCACGGGACCGGGAGGGGAAAAACTGTTTTTT